The clone carrying this T cell receptor beta chain occurred many times. Its antigen is still unknown. Trimming took off 0 bases at V and 1 base at J, with 10 bases between the two ends. Germline CDR1 reads SGHRS; CDR2 reads YFSETQ. This CDR3 comprises 16 residues. TCRdb reprocessed the 5' RACE reads via MiXCR and lists one record per CDR3 protein. The sample carries under 450,000 distinct CDR3 sequences, approximately 17% recorded once. The sample belongs to a study of identical twins. Study conclusions and caveats: Low generation-probability sequences were in excess among twin-shared out-of-frame alpha sequences.

Material: naive T cells sorted from blood. This sequence originates from a man aged 45 to 65 in good health. The genes are TRBV5-1 and TRBJ2-2; D is unresolved. In DNA form, the CDR3 reads TGCGCCAGCAGCTTGGTGGTTGGGCAGAACACCGGGGAGCTGTTTTTT. Translation gives CASSLVVGQNTGELFF.